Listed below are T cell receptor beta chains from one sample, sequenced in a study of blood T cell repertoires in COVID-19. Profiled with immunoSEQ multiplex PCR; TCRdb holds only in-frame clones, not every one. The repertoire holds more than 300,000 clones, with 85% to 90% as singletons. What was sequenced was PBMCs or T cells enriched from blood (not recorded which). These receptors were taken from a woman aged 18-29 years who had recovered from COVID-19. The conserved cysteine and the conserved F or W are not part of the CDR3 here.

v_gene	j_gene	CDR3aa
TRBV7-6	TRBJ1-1	ASSKVGRGYAF
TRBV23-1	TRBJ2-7	ASSRGGQGWYEQY
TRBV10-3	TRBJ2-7	AISVPGQGLLEQY
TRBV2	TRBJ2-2	ASSEGASIRELF
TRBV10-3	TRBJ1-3	ATGGVSGNTIY
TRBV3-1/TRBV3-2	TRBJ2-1	ASSQDGTGSSEQF
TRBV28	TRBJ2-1	ASSLRLAYNEQF
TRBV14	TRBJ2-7	ASSQDEALPYEQY
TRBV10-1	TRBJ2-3	ASSDGLAGGTSTDTQY
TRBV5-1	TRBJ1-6	ASSLGDRDYGSPLH
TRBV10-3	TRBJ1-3	AISEVRGSGNTIY
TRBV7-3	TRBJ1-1	ASSPSPAYTEAF
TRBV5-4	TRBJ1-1	ASSLKTGEITEAF
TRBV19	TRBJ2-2	ASSWAAGELF
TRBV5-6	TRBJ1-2	ASSLPAQAGYT